This passage covers 9 T cell receptor beta chains from one sample sequenced in a study of T cell responses to AZD1222 COVID-19 vaccine (dated by TCRdb to the early 2020s). The time point label corresponds to: baseline before first vaccination. The library was obtained by the immunoSEQ multiplex PCR assay. TCRdb carries this immuneACCESS record with in-frame sequences only. Its versions omit some clonotypes, under half of them owing to an unresolved V gene in the studies checked, with the rest unexplained. The sample table records 25,000 to 35,000 clones; approximately 93% of these occur just once. Under 50% of the sample is in the top ten clones. The material sequenced was peripheral blood, taken on day 0 of AZD1222 vaccination. The receptors stem from an adult in good health.

V usage is TRBV10-1 and J usage is TRBJ1-6; 7 bases map to TRBD1. The CDR3 is made up of 14 amino acids. The germline V gene has CDR1 WNHNN and CDR2 SYGVQD (reference sequence). With V trimmed by 0 bases and J by 7 bases, 0 bases remained unmatched. CDR3 coding DNA: TGCGCCAGCAGTGAGTCCAGGGGGAATTCACCCCTCCACTTT. The encoded protein is CASSESRGNSPLHF.

The gene calls are TRBV4-3 and TRBJ1-2; 7 bases agree with TRBD1. The CDR3 is 14 residues long. The germline V gene encodes CDR1 LGHNA and CDR2 YSLEER. Germline trimming cut 0 bases from V and 7 bases from J; bases unmatched to any gene: 5. The CDR3 protein is CASSQDVAGGGYTF. CDR3 DNA: TGCGCCAGCAGCCAAGATGTCGCAGGGGGTGGCTACACCTTC.

V gene TRBV9 combines with J gene TRBJ2-3, with D uncertain. The CDR3 loop spans 17 amino acids. Germline V lookup: CDR1 SGDLS, CDR2 YYNGEE. The ends were cut back, 0 bases at V and 4 bases at J, with 18 bases in the middle. The CDR3, as DNA: TGTGCCAGCAGCGTAGGAGGACGTTCTTCTCGGGCAGATACGCAGTATTTT. It is translated as CASSVGGRSSRADTQYF.

The rearrangement links TRBV5-6 to TRBJ2-7, with unresolved D. CDR1 is SGHDT, CDR2 YYEEEE, per germline. V was clipped by 4 bases and J by 0 bases, with 17 bases between them. The CDR3 loop spans 16 amino acids. CDR3 DNA sequence: TGTGCCAGCAGCCGCCTCCCCCCCCCGAGCTCCTACGAGCAGTACTTC. It is translated as CASSRLPPPSSYEQYF.

The chain is built from TRBV12-5 and TRBJ1-1; 7 bases agree with TRBD1. This CDR3 region has 13 residues. With V trimmed by 11 bases and J by 0 bases, 6 bases remained unmatched. In germline, CDR1 is LGHNT, CDR2 FRNRAP. The CDR3 is CAGMTGMNTEAFF. CDR3 sequence (DNA): TGTGCTGGGATGACAGGGATGAACACTGAAGCTTTCTTT.

The sample holds one count of this clone. In nucleotides, the CDR3 is TGCAGCGTTGGCAACAGGGAAAAACTGTTTTTT. Translating it yields CSVGNREKLFF. The genes are TRBV29-1 and TRBJ1-4; D might be TRBD1 (5 bases). V was cut by 4 bases and J by 8 bases, with 8 bases left in between. CDR1 and CDR2 from the germline V gene are SQVTM and ANQGSEA. The CDR3 runs to 11 residues.

This rearrangement joins TRBV6-5 to TRBJ1-1; D is possibly TRBD1 (5 bases). The V end was cut by 6 bases, the J end by 1 base, with 15 bases between. CDR1 and CDR2 (germline): MNHEY, SVGAGI. The CDR3 is made up of 15 amino acids. CDR3 DNA sequence: TGTGCCAGCAGCCTAGCCGGGACGGGGAACACTGAAGCTTTCTTT. The encoded protein is CASSLAGTGNTEAFF.

V and J are TRBV5-4 and TRBJ1-1; TRBD1 might be the D (5 bases). Trimming stripped 1 base from V and 5 bases from J, with 9 bases between. In germline, CDR1 is SGHNT, CDR2 YYREEE (reference sequence). The CDR3 is 13 amino acids. The CDR3 is CASSLHPGTEAFF. The CDR3 nucleotides are TGTGCCAGCAGCTTGCACCCAGGGACTGAAGCTTTCTTT.

CDR3 DNA: TGTGCCAGCAGCCAAGATTGGACAGCCTTGAACACTGAAGCTTTCTTT. Its protein product is CASSQDWTALNTEAFF. V is TRBV3-1 (or the pseudogene TRBV3-2) and J is TRBJ1-1, with D maybe TRBD1 (6 bases). The germline gives CDR1 LGHDT, CDR2 YNNKEL (reference sequence). The CDR3 covers 16 residues. V was clipped by 0 bases and J by 0 bases, with 11 bases between them.